This record covers a single T cell receptor (beta chain). The PCR employed 60 Vbeta primers together with 13 Jbeta primers. The assay was immunoSEQ multiplex PCR, and TCRdb's table has in-frame clones only and misses some. The sample carries over 110,000 clones, more than 75% recorded once. This entry comes from a study of cytomegalovirus exposure and HLA in healthy donors. The CDR3 consists of 17 residues. Trimming cost V 2 bases and J 0 bases, with 13 bases left between them. Germline assignment: CDR1 SGHVS and CDR2 FQNEAQ. Sequenced sample: PBMCs. V and J are TRBV7-8 and TRBJ1-4; weak D call: TRBD1 (5 bases). The origin of this receptor is a young woman in good health and CMV-seropositive. The CDR3 protein is CASSLRLGGATNEKLFF. The CDR3 nucleotides are TGTGCCAGCAGCTTACGGCTCGGGGGAGCAACTAATGAAAAACTGTTTTTT. Combining the CDR3 with reference TRBV7-8 and TRBJ1-4 gives the whole variable domain GAGVSQSPRYKVAKRGQDVALRCDPISGHVSLFWYQQALGQGPEFLTYFQNEAQLDKSGLPSDRFFAERPEGSVSTLKIQRTQQEDSAVYLCASSLRLGGATNEKLFFGSGTQLSVL.